This TCR beta chain was profiled in a study of blood T cell repertoires in COVID-19. The assay was immunoSEQ multiplex PCR, and TCRdb's table has in-frame clones only and misses some. In the table there are 130,000 to 150,000 clones, approximately 87% of which are singletons. Germline V gene lookup returns CDR1 LNHDA and CDR2 SQIVND (reference sequence). The CDR3 loop spans 14 amino acids. V dropped 7 bases and J dropped 7; count of bases not matched to a gene: 9. This clone has only one observation. Material for sequencing was peripheral blood. This TCR derives from a woman in her 40s with acute or convalescent COVID-19. This chain connects TRBV19 to TRBJ1-2; 10 positions match TRBD1. CDR3 residues: CASTPGQGFGGYTF. CDR3 bases: TGTGCCAGTACCCCGGGACAGGGGTTCGGTGGCTACACCTTC. Full variable domain (outside the CDR3, taken from reference TRBV19 and TRBJ1-2): DGGITQSPKYLFRKEGQNVTLSCEQNLNHDAMYWYRQDPGQGLRLIYYSQIVNDFQKGDIAEGYSVSREKKESFPLTVTSAQKNPTAFYLCASTPGQGFGGYTFGSGTRLTVV.